The 25 T cell receptor beta chains in this list originate from one sample, sequenced in a study of cytomegalovirus exposure and HLA in healthy donors (dated by TCRdb to the late 2010s). Preparation of the library involved the immunoSEQ multiplex PCR assay. For the multiplex PCR, a mixture combining 60 forward primers for TCR Vbeta segments and 13 reverse primers for TCR Jbeta segments was used. In its TCRdb copy, this immuneACCESS table keeps in-frame sequences only and misses some clones. Where compared with another copy, unresolved V genes explain less than half of these, and the others have no known cause. In this sample the table shows 55,000 to 80,000 clones, over 50% of which occur a single time. The ten top clones hold about 20% of the sample. The specimen sequenced was PBMCs. These TCRs come from a man in his forties in good health and CMV-seropositive.

A remark on this clone: The identical CDR3 is also encoded by other nucleotide sequences in the sample. The chain employs TRBV5-1 and TRBJ1-5, with unresolved D. The CDR3 length is 14 residues. Between the trimmed V and J ends, which lost 2 bases and 9 bases, there was a span of 15 bases. Germline CDR1 reads SGHRS; CDR2 reads YFSETQ. The CDR3 bases are TGCGCCAGCAGCTTAGGTAAGGAGGGAGGGCCCCAGCATTTT. As protein: CASSLGKEGGPQHF.

This clone was counted a single time. V usage is TRBV2 and J usage is TRBJ2-1; perhaps TRBD1 as D (6 bases). In germline, CDR1 is SNHLY, CDR2 FYNNEI. Trimming took 5 bases from V and 6 from J, leaving 17 bases between them. CDR3 length equals 15 residues. The DNA for the CDR3 is TGTGCCAGCAGTTCCGGGACACCATCGGGCAATGAGCAGTTCTTC. Protein: CASSSGTPSGNEQFF.

The V call is TRBV10-3, the J call TRBJ1-1; TRBD1 agrees at 9 bases. After removal of 3 bases from V and 5 bases from J, the junction contained 10 bases not matched to a gene. The germline gives CDR1 ENHRY, CDR2 SYGVKD. The CDR3 covers 16 residues. CDR3 protein: CAISDFIGQGITEAFF. The CDR3 DNA reads TGTGCCATCAGTGATTTTATAGGACAGGGGATAACTGAAGCTTTCTTT.

CDR3 region: CASSPRTGGAAFF. The CDR3 bases are TGTGCCAGCAGCCCCCGGACAGGGGGAGCAGCTTTCTTT. The chain links TRBV7-2 to TRBJ1-1, with 10 positions matching TRBD1. The CDR3 is 13 residues long. Losses at the gene ends were 5 bases for V and 10 bases for J; bases not matched to a gene: 7. Looked up from germline, CDR1 is SGHTA and CDR2 is FQGNSA.

CDR3 region: CASSDYSGGANEQYF. Written as DNA, the CDR3 is TGTGCCAGCAGTGACTATAGCGGGGGGGCTAACGAGCAGTACTTC. The J gene is TRBJ2-7, the V gene TRBV25-1, with 11 bases aligning to TRBD2. V shed 3 bases, J shed 5 bases, and the junction held 6 bases outside the gene matches. From germline, CDR1 is MGHDK and CDR2 SYGVNS. The CDR3 is 15 residues long.

The CDR3, as DNA: TGTGCCAGCAGTTTTCTTCCTGACGAGCAGTACTTC. Its translation is CASSFLPDEQYF. The rearrangement links TRBV28 to TRBJ2-7; D is undetermined. Trimming stripped 3 bases from V and 5 bases from J, with 8 bases between. CDR1 is MDHEN and CDR2 is SYDVKM in the germline V gene. The CDR3 is made up of 12 amino acids.

The chain is built from TRBV15 and TRBJ2-1; D is unclear. V was clipped by 3 bases and J by 9 bases, with 15 bases between them. The CDR3 loop spans 14 amino acids. The germline CDR1 and CDR2 sequences are LNHNV and YYDKDF (reference sequence). The CDR3: CATSRPVGAAEQFF. Here the CDR3 DNA reads TGTGCCACCAGCAGGCCCGTTGGAGCCGCTGAGCAGTTCTTC.

The chain joins TRBV5-6 to TRBJ2-5, with 10 bases that match TRBD2. Germline assignment: CDR1 SGHDT and CDR2 YYEEEE. This CDR3 is built from 15 residues. The V segment lost 0 bases and the J segment 5 bases; nucleotides outside the gene matches: 4. DNA for the CDR3: TGTGCCAGCAGCTTGGCCGGGACTAGCGTCGAGACCCAGTACTTC. It is translated as CASSLAGTSVETQYF.

This chain links TRBV18 with TRBJ1-1; no definite D call. The germline V and J ends were trimmed by 1 base and 0 bases, with 3 bases remaining between them. The germline V gene encodes CDR1 KGHSH and CDR2 LQKENI. This CDR3 is 13 amino acids long. CDR3 nucleotide sequence: TGTGCCAGCTCACCACTCTTGAACACTGAAGCTTTCTTT. Its protein is CASSPLLNTEAFF.

This rearrangement joins TRBV19 to TRBJ2-1, with TRBD1 matching over 10 bases. Germline CDR1 reads LNHDA; CDR2 reads SQIVND (reference sequence). V lost 1 base to trimming and J lost 5 bases; unmatched junction nucleotides: 8. The length of the CDR3 is 17 residues. CDR3 in DNA: TGTGCCAGTAGTATAGGCCGGGACAGGGGAAATGACAATGAGCAGTTCTTC. Amino acid sequence: CASSIGRDRGNDNEQFF.

The gene calls are TRBV10-3 and TRBJ1-1; 7 positions agree with TRBD1. The trim removed 10 bases at V and 3 bases at J, leaving 8 bases unmatched. The CDR3 is made up of 13 amino acids. Germline loops: CDR1 ENHRY, CDR2 SYGVKD. The DNA of the CDR3 is TGTGCCACCACAGGGGTGGGGGACACTGAAGCTTTCTTT. Translated, it gives CATTGVGDTEAFF.

This clone was observed a single time. The chain joins TRBV6-5 to TRBJ1-6; D is possibly TRBD1 (5 bases). CDR3 length: 15 residues. Germline-derived CDR1 and CDR2 are MNHEY and SVGAGI. V shed 5 bases and J shed 5 bases, with 13 bases lying between them. CDR3 sequence reads: CASSLIGADNSPLHF. As DNA, the CDR3 is TGTGCCAGCAGTCTAATTGGGGCGGATAATTCACCCCTCCACTTT.

This clone was recorded once. V usage is TRBV30 and J usage is TRBJ2-1; 12 bases match TRBD2. CDR3 length: 19 residues. The V and J ends lost 1 base and 0 bases, in that order; junction bases with no gene match: 10. Germline CDR1 reads GTSNPN; CDR2 reads SVGIG (reference sequence). CDR3 in amino acids: CAWSARLAGVSFSYNEQFF. CDR3 DNA: TGTGCCTGGAGTGCCCGACTAGCGGGGGTTTCTTTCTCCTACAATGAGCAGTTCTTC.

The chain employs TRBV11-3 and TRBJ1-1, with no clear D. With 2 bases removed from V and 5 bases from J, the gap between germline ends came to 9 bases. CDR1 SGHNT and CDR2 YENEEA come from the germline V gene. This CDR3 has 13 amino acids. The CDR3 DNA reads TGTGCCAGCAGCTTATTTTGGCGGACTGAAGCTTTCTTT. Its translation: CASSLFWRTEAFF.

The chain uses TRBV19 and TRBJ1-2, with D possibly matching TRBD1 (6 bases). Trimming took off 8 bases at V and 7 bases at J, with 14 bases between the two ends. The germline V gene encodes CDR1 LNHDA and CDR2 SQIVND (reference sequence). The CDR3 consists of 12 residues. The CDR3 nucleotides read TGTGCCAGTGGAGCCACAGGGCTTGGCTACACCTTC. This gives the protein CASGATGLGYTF.

J is TRBJ1-1 and V is TRBV7-7; D uncertain. The CDR3 is made up of 13 amino acids. Per the germline V gene, CDR1 is SSHAT and CDR2 is FNYEAQ (reference sequence). This chain's CDR3 is CASSEGVNTEAFF. Here the CDR3 DNA reads TGTGCTAGCTCGGAGGGAGTGAACACTGAAGCTTTCTTT.

The chain combines TRBV29-1 with TRBJ2-5; 7 bases are shared with TRBD2. The CDR3 consists of 14 residues. J was trimmed by 5 bases and V by 0 bases; bases with no gene match: 6. Germline CDR1 and CDR2: SQVTM and ANQGSEA. The CDR3 nucleotides read TGCAGCGTTGAAGATAGCGGGCCTTGGGAGACCCAGTACTTC. Protein: CSVEDSGPWETQYF. The entire variable domain, with the rest obtained from reference TRBV29-1 and TRBJ2-5, is as follows: SAVISQKPSRDICQRGTSLTIQCQVDSQVTMMFWYRQQPGQSLTLIATANQGSEATYESGFVIDKFPISRPNLTFSTLTVSNMSPEDSSIYLCSVEDSGPWETQYFGPGTRLLVL.

This chain connects TRBV5-1 to TRBJ2-7; 8 bases align to TRBD1. Germline assignment: CDR1 SGHRS and CDR2 YFSETQ. The CDR3 runs 17 residues. Trimming removed 1 base from V and 6 bases from J; junction bases left unmatched: 15. CDR3 sequence: CASSLKWGGQGAAEQYF. The CDR3, as DNA: TGCGCCAGCAGCTTGAAATGGGGTGGACAGGGCGCCGCCGAGCAGTACTTC.

The V gene is TRBV9, the J gene TRBJ2-5; maybe TRBD1 (6 bases). V lost 3 bases and J 5 bases, leaving 17 bases between the germline ends. CDR1 is SGDLS and CDR2 is YYNGEE in the germline V gene. The CDR3 length is 15 residues. CDR3 coding DNA: TGTGCCAGCAGCGCCGAATCAGGGGTTAGGGAGACCCAGTACTTC. This codes for CASSAESGVRETQYF.

The chain combines TRBV7-9 with TRBJ2-3; a possible D gene is TRBD1 (7 bases). The V end lost 4 bases, the J end lost 3 bases, and 14 bases lay between the germline ends. The CDR3 is 15 residues long. The germline V gene has CDR1 SEHNR and CDR2 FQNEAQ (reference sequence). The CDR3 coding sequence is TGTGCCAGCAGCTCCCAGGGGGGCTCAACAGATACGCAGTATTTT. Protein product: CASSSQGGSTDTQYF. Using reference TRBV7-9 and TRBJ2-3 for the parts outside the CDR3, the full variable domain is DTGVSQNPRHKITKRGQNVTFRCDPISEHNRLYWYRQTLGQGPEFLTYFQNEAQLEKSRLLSDRFSAERPKGSFSTLEIQRTEQGDSAMYLCASSSQGGSTDTQYFGPGTRLTVL.

This clone showed up just a few times. This CDR3 is CASSQGPGVSPLHF. The DNA of the CDR3 is TGCGCCAGCAGCCAAGGCCCGGGGGTATCACCCCTCCACTTT. The chain joins TRBV4-1 to TRBJ1-6; perhaps TRBD1 as D (5 bases). Germline CDR1 is MGHRA and CDR2 is YSYEKL. The CDR3 totals 14 residues. V lost 1 base to trimming and J lost 10 bases, with 11 bases between them.

This clone was observed a few times. This chain uses TRBV6-5 with TRBJ2-7; perhaps TRBD2 as D (7 bases). The CDR3 contains 15 residues. V lost 5 bases and J 4 bases, leaving 18 bases between the germline ends. CDR1 MNHEY and CDR2 SVGAGI come from the germline V gene. This CDR3 is CASSIGGAEKYEQYF. The DNA for the CDR3 is TGTGCCAGCAGTATTGGGGGGGCAGAAAAGTACGAGCAGTACTTC.

This chain links TRBV7-2 with TRBJ1-3; 9 bases fit TRBD1. The germline gives CDR1 SGHTA, CDR2 FQGNSA. Germline trimming cut 2 bases from V and 3 bases from J; bases unmatched to any gene: 5. This CDR3 spans 16 amino acids. The CDR3 sequence is CASSLFTGGGGNTIYF. The CDR3 DNA reads as TGTGCCAGCAGCTTATTCACAGGGGGCGGTGGAAACACCATATATTTT.

This chain joins TRBV2 and TRBJ1-5; D remains unclear. Germline-derived CDR1 and CDR2 are SNHLY and FYNNEI. CDR3 length equals 15 residues. V dropped 6 bases and J dropped 0 bases, with 12 bases sitting between them. This CDR3 is CASRAMVDSNQPQHF. In DNA form, the CDR3 reads TGTGCCAGCAGGGCCATGGTCGATAGCAATCAGCCCCAGCATTTT.

A few counts support this clone. V usage is TRBV5-6 and J usage is TRBJ1-1, with TRBD1 identical over 8 bases. This CDR3 spans 14 amino acids. The V segment lost 5 bases and the J segment 4 bases; nucleotides outside the gene matches: 7. The germline CDR1 and CDR2 sequences are SGHDT and YYEEEE. The DNA for the CDR3 is TGTGCCAGCAGACCACAGGGGGGTGGCACTGAAGCTTTCTTT. The encoded protein is CASRPQGGGTEAFF.